This T cell receptor beta chain was observed in a study of T-cell memory formation after mild COVID-19. On the study more broadly: Each donor largely had its own TCR clusters.

Using constant-segment primers, 5'RACE produced TCR alpha and TCR beta cDNA libraries carrying sample barcodes and UMIs. TCRdb processed the 5' RACE reads anew with MiXCR; each CDR3 protein has one entry. The sample records around 220,000 distinct CDR3 sequences, over 15% being singletons. A remark on this clonotype: The antigen is not known.

Overall study findings and caveats: Later expanders leaned CD4+, whereas day 15 to 85 contracting clones were balanced CD4/CD8. Shrinking CD4+ clones resided mostly in CM and EM, and CD8+ ones in EMRA.

V shed 8 bases and J shed 2 bases, with 13 bases lying between them. The CDR3 covers 14 residues. This TCR was recovered from a man aged 18 to 30 who had mild COVID-19 (a few samples of this study predate the infection). Cell type and time point are not known. This rearrangement joins TRBV12-3 or TRBV12-4 to TRBJ2-1, with D unresolved. The sequenced sample consisted of PBMCs or a T cell subset sorted from them (not recorded which). In nucleotides, the CDR3 is TGTGCCAGCGGCCTAGAGATCCCCTACAATGAGCAGTTCTTC. Its translation: CASGLEIPYNEQFF.